This TCR beta chain was retrieved from a study of blood T cells in healthy people across ages. Study conclusions and caveats: Older individuals had lower TCR beta diversity per million T cells (the decline was roughly linear).

V shed 2 bases and J shed 7 bases, with 13 bases lying between them. This CDR3 has 14 residues. CDR1 MNHEY and CDR2 SMNVEV come from the germline V gene (reference sequence). The individuals who served as donors were healthy Caucasians living in Russia, aged roughly 6 to 90. RNA extraction gave at least 6 micrograms of total RNA per sample. Then a second PCR, running roughly 7 to 11 cycles, was carried out with a sample-barcoded 5' primer and a J-beta primer mix. Template switching added a 12-random-nucleotide identifier to every cDNA molecule. In TCRdb, the 5' RACE reads were re-called with MiXCR into one record per CDR3 protein. The table lists 850,000 to 1,000,000 distinct CDR3 sequences, about 51% of them singletons. Regarding this clonotype: Antigen specificity is unknown.

Material for sequencing was blood. V is TRBV27 and J is TRBJ2-3, with D perhaps TRBD2 (5 bases). This sequence was found in a woman aged 60-75 years in good health. This CDR3 is CASSLDPGGYTQYF. CDR3 DNA: TGTGCCAGCAGTTTAGACCCAGGAGGATATACGCAGTATTTT.